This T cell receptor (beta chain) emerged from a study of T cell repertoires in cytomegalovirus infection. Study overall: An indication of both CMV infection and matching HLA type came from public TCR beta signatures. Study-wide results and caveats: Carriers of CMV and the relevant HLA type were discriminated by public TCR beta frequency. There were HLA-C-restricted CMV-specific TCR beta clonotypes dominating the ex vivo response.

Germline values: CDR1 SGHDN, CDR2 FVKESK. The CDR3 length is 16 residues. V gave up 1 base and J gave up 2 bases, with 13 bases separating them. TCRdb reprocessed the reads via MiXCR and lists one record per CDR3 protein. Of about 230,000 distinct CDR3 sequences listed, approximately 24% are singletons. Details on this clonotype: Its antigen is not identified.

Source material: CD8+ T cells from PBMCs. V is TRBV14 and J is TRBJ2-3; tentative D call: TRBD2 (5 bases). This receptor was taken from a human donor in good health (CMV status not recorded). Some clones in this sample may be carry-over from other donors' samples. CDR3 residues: CASSQGLGGLTDTQYF. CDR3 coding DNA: TGTGCCAGCAGCCAAGGGCTGGGTGGACTCACAGATACGCAGTATTTT.